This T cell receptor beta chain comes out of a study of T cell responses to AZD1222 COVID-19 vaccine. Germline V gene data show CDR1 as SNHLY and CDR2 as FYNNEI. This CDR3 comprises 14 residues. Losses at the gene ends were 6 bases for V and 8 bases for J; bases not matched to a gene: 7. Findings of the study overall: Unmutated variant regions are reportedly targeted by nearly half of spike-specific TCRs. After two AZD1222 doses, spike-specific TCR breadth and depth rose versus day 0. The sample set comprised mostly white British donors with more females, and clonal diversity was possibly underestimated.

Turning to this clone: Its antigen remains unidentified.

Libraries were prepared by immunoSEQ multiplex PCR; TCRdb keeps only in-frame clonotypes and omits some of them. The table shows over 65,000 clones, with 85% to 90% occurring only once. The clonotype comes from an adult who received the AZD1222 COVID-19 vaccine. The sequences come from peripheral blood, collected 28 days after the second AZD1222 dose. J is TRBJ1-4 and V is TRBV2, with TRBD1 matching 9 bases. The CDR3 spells CASRTGQGGEKLFF. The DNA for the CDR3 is TGTGCCAGCAGGACGGGACAGGGAGGCGAAAAACTGTTTTTT.